This entry describes one T cell receptor beta chain. The antigen remains unidentified. Documented treatment: about 20 received Ad26.COV2.S at low or high dose, single or two shots; 5 received placebo; per-sample allocation not given. The samples date from day 63 after the first vaccine or placebo injection. This sample is part of a study of Ad26.COV2.S vaccination and SARS-CoV-2 variants. The study's findings and limits: Researchers cautioned that TCR breadth and depth analyses may have underestimated total T cell responses.

Assay used: immunoSEQ multiplex PCR; TCRdb lists only in-frame clones, some missing. Among hundreds of thousands of clones listed, more than 80% were seen once. This receptor was taken from a person aged 18-65 years who received the Ad26.COV2.S COVID-19 vaccine or a placebo. Sequences were derived from peripheral blood, sampled in a trial of Ad26.COV2.S vaccine versus placebo.

The CDR3 DNA reads TGTGCCAGCAGTTTAATTCTAGCGGGAGTGCATGAGCAGTTCTTC. As protein: CASSLILAGVHEQFF. This sequence joins TRBV27 and TRBJ2-1, with 10 nucleotides matching TRBD2. The CDR3 length is 15 residues. Germline trimming cut 2 bases from V and 8 bases from J; bases unmatched to any gene: 6. Germline lookup yields CDR1 MNHEY and CDR2 SMNVEV (reference sequence).